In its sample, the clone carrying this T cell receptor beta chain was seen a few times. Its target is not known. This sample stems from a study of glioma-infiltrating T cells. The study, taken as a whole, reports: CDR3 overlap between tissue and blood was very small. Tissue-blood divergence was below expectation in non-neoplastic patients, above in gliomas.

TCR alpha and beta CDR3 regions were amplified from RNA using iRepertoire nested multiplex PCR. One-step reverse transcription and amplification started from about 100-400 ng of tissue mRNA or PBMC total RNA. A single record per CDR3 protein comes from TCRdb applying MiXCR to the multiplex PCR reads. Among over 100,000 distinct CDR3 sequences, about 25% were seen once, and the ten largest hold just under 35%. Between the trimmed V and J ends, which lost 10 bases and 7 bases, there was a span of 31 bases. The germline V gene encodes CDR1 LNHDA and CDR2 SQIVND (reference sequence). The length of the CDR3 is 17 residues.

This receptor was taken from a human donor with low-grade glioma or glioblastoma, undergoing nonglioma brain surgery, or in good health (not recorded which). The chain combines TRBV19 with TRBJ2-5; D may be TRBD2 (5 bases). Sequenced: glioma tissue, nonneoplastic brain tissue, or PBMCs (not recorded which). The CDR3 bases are TGTGCCACCATTAACCGGAGGAAGGGCACCATCCCGGCGACCCAGTACTTC. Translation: CATINRRKGTIPATQYF. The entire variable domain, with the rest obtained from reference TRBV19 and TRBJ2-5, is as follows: DGGITQSPKYLFRKEGQNVTLSCEQNLNHDAMYWYRQDPGQGLRLIYYSQIVNDFQKGDIAEGYSVSREKKESFPLTVTSAQKNPTAFYLCATINRRKGTIPATQYFGPGTRLLVL.